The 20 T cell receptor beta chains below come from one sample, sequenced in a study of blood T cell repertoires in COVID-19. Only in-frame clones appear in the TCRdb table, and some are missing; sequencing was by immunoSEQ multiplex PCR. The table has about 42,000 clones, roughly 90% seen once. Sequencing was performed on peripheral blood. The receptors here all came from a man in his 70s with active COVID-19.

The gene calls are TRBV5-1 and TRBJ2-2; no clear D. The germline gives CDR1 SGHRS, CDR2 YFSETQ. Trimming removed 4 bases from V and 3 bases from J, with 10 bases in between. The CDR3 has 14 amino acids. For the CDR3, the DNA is TGCGCCAGCAGCCCGACATTCTACACCGGGGAGCTGTTTTTT. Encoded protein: CASSPTFYTGELFF.

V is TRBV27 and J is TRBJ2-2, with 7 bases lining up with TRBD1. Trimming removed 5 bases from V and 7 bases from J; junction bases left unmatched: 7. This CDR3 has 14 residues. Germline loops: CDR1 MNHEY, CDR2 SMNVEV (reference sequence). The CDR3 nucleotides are TGTGCCAGCAGTCCCCGACAGGGAGTCGGGGAGCTGTTTTTT. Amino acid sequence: CASSPRQGVGELFF.

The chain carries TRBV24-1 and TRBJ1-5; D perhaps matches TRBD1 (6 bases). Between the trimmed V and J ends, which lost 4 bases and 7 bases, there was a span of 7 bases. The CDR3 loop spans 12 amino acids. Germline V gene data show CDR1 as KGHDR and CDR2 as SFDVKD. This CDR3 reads CATSDRGQPQHF. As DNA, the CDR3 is TGTGCCACCAGTGACAGGGGACAGCCCCAGCATTTT.

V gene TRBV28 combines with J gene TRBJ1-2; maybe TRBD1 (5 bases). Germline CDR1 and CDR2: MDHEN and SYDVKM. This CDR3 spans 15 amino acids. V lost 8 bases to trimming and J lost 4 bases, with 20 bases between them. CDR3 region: CASHRLGMNIYGYTF. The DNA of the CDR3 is TGTGCCAGCCACAGGTTAGGGATGAACATCTATGGCTACACCTTC.

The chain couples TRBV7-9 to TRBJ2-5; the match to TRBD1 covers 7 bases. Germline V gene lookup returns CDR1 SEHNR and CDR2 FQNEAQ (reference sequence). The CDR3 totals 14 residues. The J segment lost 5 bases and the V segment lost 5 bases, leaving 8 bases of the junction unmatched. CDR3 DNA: TGTGCCAGCAGCGTGGGGACAGTGGGGGAGACCCAGTACTTC. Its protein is CASSVGTVGETQYF. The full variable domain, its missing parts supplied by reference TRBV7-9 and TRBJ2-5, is DTGVSQNPRHKITKRGQNVTFRCDPISEHNRLYWYRQTLGQGPEFLTYFQNEAQLEKSRLLSDRFSAERPKGSFSTLEIQRTEQGDSAMYLCASSVGTVGETQYFGPGTRLLVL.

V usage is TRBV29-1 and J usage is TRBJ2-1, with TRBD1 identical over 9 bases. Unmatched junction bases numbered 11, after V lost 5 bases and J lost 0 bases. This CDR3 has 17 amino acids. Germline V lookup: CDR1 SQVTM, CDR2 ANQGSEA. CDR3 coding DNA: TGCAGCGTTCCCGGGACAGGGTTAGCATTCTCCTACAATGAGCAGTTCTTC. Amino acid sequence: CSVPGTGLAFSYNEQFF.

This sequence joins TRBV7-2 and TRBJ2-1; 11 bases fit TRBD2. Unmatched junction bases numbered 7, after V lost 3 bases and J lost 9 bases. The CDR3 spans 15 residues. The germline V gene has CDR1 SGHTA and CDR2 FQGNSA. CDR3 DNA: TGTGCCAGCAGCTTGGGTAGCGGGGGGGCATCTGAGCAGTTCTTC. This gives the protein CASSLGSGGASEQFF.

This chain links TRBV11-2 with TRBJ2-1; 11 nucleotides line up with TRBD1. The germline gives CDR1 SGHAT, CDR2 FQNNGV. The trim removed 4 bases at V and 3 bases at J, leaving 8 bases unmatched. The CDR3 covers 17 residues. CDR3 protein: CASSSLPGTGGYNEQFF. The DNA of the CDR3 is TGTGCCAGCAGCTCACTACCCGGGACAGGGGGCTACAATGAGCAGTTCTTC.

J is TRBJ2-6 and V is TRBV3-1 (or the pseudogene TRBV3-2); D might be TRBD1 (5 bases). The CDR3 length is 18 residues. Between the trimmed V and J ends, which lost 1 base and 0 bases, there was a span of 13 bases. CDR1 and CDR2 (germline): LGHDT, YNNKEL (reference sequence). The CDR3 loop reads CASSQGQQFVSGANVLTF. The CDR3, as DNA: TGTGCCAGCAGCCAAGGACAGCAGTTTGTCTCTGGGGCCAACGTCCTGACTTTC.

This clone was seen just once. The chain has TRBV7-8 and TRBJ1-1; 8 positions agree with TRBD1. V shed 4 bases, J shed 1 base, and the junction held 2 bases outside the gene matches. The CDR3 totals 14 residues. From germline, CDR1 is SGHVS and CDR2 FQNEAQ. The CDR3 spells CASSWGQANTEAFF. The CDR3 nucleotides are TGTGCCAGCAGCTGGGGACAGGCGAACACTGAAGCTTTCTTT.

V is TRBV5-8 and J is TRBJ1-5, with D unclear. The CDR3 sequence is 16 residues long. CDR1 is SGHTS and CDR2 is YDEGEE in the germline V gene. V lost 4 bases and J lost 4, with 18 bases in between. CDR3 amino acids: CASSHVGKGGNQPQHF. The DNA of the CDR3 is TGTGCCAGCAGCCACGTGGGGAAGGGAGGAAATCAGCCCCAGCATTTT.

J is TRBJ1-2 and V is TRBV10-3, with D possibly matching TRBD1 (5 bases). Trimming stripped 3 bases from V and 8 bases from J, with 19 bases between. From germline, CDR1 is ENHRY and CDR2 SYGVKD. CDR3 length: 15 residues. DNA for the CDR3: TGTGCCATCAGTGATACGGGGGTAGGGTCGTTCGGCTACACCTTC. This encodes CAISDTGVGSFGYTF.

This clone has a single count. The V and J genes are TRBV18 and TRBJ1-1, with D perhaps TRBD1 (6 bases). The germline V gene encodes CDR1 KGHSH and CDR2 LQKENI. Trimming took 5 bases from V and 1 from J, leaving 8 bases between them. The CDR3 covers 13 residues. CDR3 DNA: TGTGCCAGCTCATGGACAGCGAACACTGAAGCTTTCTTT. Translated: CASSWTANTEAFF.

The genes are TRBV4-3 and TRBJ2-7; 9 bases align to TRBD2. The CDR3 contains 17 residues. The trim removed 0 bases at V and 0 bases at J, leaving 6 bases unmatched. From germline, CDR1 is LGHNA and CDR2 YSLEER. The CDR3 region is CASSQDSASGDSYEQYF. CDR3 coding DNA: TGCGCCAGCAGCCAAGATTCGGCTAGCGGGGACTCCTACGAGCAGTACTTC.

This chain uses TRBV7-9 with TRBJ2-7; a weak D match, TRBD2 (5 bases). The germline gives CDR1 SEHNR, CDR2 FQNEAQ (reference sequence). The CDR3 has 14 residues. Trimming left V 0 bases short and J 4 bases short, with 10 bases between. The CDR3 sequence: CASSLAVSGYEQYF. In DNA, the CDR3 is TGTGCCAGCAGCTTAGCGGTTTCGGGATACGAGCAGTACTTC.

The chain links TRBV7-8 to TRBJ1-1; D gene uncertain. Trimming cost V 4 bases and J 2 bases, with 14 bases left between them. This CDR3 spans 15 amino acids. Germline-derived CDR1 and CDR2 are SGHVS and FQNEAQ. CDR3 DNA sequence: TGTGCCAGCAGCTCCCTCGGGTTTGCCAACACTGAAGCTTTCTTT. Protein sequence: CASSSLGFANTEAFF.

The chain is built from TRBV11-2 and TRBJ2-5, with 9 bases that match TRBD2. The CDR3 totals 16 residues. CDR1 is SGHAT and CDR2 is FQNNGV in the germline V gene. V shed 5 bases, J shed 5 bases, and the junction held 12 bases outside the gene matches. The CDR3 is CASSRAGGPLPETQYF. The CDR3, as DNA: TGTGCCAGCAGCAGAGCGGGGGGCCCCCTGCCCGAGACCCAGTACTTC.

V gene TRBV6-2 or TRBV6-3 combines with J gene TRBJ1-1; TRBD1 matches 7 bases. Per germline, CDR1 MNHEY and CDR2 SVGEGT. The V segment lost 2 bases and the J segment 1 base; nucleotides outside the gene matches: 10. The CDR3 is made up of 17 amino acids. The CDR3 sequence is CASSYPLRTGGNTEAFF. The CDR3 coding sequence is TGTGCCAGCAGTTACCCCCTCCGGACAGGTGGGAACACTGAAGCTTTCTTT.

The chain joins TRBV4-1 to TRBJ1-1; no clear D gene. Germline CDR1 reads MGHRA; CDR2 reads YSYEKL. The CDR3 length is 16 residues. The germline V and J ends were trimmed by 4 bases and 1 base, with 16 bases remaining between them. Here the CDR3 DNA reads TGCGCCAGCAGCCCGAGGCTCGGACGGGAGAACACTGAAGCTTTCTTT. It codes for CASSPRLGRENTEAFF.

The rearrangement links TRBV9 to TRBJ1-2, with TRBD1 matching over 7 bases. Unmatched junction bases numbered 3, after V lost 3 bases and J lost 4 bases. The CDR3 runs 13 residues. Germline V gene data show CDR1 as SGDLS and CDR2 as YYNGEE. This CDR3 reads CASSATGTYGYTF. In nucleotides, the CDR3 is TGTGCCAGCAGCGCGACAGGGACCTATGGCTACACCTTC.